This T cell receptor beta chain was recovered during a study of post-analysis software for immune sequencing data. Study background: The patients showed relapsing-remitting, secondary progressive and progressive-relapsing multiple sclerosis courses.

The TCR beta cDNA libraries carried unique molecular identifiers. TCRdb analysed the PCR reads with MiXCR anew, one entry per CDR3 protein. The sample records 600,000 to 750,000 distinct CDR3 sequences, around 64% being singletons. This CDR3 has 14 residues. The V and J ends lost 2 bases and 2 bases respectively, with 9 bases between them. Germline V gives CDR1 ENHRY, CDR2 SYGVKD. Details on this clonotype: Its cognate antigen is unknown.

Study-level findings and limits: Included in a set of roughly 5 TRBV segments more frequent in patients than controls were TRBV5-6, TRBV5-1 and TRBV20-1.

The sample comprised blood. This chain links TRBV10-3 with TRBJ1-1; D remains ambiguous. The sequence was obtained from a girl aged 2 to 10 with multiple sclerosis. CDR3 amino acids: CAISEDLRNTEAFF. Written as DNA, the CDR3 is TGTGCCATCAGTGAGGACCTGAGAAACACTGAAGCTTTCTTT.